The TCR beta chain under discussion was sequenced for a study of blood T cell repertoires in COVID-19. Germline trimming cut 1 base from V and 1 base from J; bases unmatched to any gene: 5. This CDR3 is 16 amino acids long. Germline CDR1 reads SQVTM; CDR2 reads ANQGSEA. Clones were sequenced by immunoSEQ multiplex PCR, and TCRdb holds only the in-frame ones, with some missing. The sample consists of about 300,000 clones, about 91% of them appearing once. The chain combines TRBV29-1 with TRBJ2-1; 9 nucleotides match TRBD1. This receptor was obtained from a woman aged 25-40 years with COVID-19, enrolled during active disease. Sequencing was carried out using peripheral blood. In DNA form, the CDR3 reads TGCAGCGTTGAAGGCAGGGACAGGGAATCCTACAATGAGCAGTTCTTC. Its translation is CSVEGRDRESYNEQFF.